Included here is one T cell receptor (beta chain) sequence, with context. Antigen unknown. The sample comes from a study of response to subunit inactivated influenza vaccine. Trimming removed 7 bases at V and 1 base at J, with 13 bases between. CDR1 is SQVTM, CDR2 ANQGSEA, per germline. The CDR3 extends over 13 amino acids. From the RT-PCR reads, TCRdb called clonotypes with MiXCR, one entry per CDR3 protein. This sample yields about 830,000 distinct CDR3 sequences, of which approximately 18% are seen a single time; about 11% belongs to the top ten. Notes on the study in general: Authors suggested seasonal influenza vaccinations each recruit few new T cells.

This sequence originates from a man in his fifties who received an inactivated influenza vaccine. Sequenced here: PBMCs from blood, sampled less than 6 days after vaccination. The chain links TRBV29-1 to TRBJ1-1; D is unresolved. The DNA for the CDR3 is TGCAGCGCTGGAGGACGGAGGAACACTGAAGCTTTCTTT. It is translated as CSAGGRRNTEAFF. The full variable domain, its missing parts supplied by reference TRBV29-1 and TRBJ1-1, is SAVISQKPSRDICQRGTSLTIQCQVDSQVTMMFWYRQQPGQSLTLIATANQGSEATYESGFVIDKFPISRPNLTFSTLTVSNMSPEDSSIYLCSAGGRRNTEAFFGQGTRLTVV.